The 25 T cell receptor beta chains reported below all come from one sample, sequenced in a study of cytomegalovirus exposure and HLA in healthy donors. Researchers ran the PCR with 60 Vbeta and 13 Jbeta primers. The method was immunoSEQ multiplex PCR; TCRdb's version includes in-frame clones alone and lacks a portion of them. The table lists approximately 110,000 clones, approximately 80% of them singletons. The sample comprised PBMCs. Source of these receptors: a man aged 35 to 55 in good health and CMV-seronegative.

The chain combines TRBV5-4 with TRBJ2-3; 7 nucleotides agree with TRBD1. Germline V gene sequence: CDR1 SGHNT, CDR2 YYREEE (reference sequence). The CDR3 is 15 amino acids. Germline trimming cut 7 bases from V and 2 bases from J; bases unmatched to any gene: 10. CDR3 coding DNA: TGTGCCAGCGAAATGAGGGGACAGCCCACAGATACGCAGTATTTT. The encoded protein is CASEMRGQPTDTQYF.

This rearrangement joins TRBV15 to TRBJ1-1; TRBD1 agrees at 10 bases. V was pared by 0 bases and J by 10 bases, with 5 bases of the junction left unmatched. This CDR3 contains 14 residues. Germline assignment: CDR1 LNHNV and CDR2 YYDKDF (reference sequence). CDR3 nucleotide sequence: TGTGCCACCAGCAGAGAGCGGGGACAGGGGCCAGCTTTCTTT. Translated, it gives CATSRERGQGPAFF.

This clone was seen once. The V and J genes are TRBV10-3 and TRBJ2-3; D unclear. The CDR3 loop spans 12 amino acids. V was cut by 1 base and J by 6 bases, with 5 bases left in between. Germline lookup yields CDR1 ENHRY and CDR2 SYGVKD. CDR3 in DNA: TGTGCCATCAGTGAGTTGGCCGATACGCAGTATTTT. It is translated as CAISELADTQYF.

V is TRBV5-1 and J is TRBJ2-5; D gene uncertain. Germline CDR1 is SGHRS and CDR2 is YFSETQ. The V end lost 6 bases, the J end lost 0 bases, and 15 bases lay between the germline ends. This CDR3 is built from 15 residues. The CDR3: CASTTIPGYQETQYF. The DNA for the CDR3 is TGCGCCAGCACTACCATACCAGGCTACCAAGAGACCCAGTACTTC. Drawing the rest from reference TRBV5-1 and TRBJ2-5, the complete variable domain is KAGVTQTPRYLIKTRGQQVTLSCSPISGHRSVSWYQQTPGQGLQFLFEYFSETQRNKGNFPGRFSGRQFSNSRSEMNVSTLELGDSALYLCASTTIPGYQETQYFGPGTRLLVL.

The rearrangement uses TRBV15 and TRBJ2-5; D unresolved. This CDR3 contains 12 residues. Trimming pared 0 bases from V and 7 bases from J, leaving 6 bases between. CDR1 is LNHNV and CDR2 is YYDKDF in the germline V gene (reference sequence). The CDR3 loop reads CATSRDVGTQYF. In DNA form, the CDR3 reads TGTGCCACCAGCAGAGATGTCGGGACCCAGTACTTC.

The genes are TRBV18 and TRBJ2-7, with 8 bases aligning to TRBD1. This CDR3 has 14 amino acids. Germline CDR1 reads KGHSH; CDR2 reads LQKENI. The V segment lost 5 bases and the J segment 2 bases; nucleotides outside the gene matches: 5. CDR3 sequence (DNA): TGTGCCAGCTCAAACGGACAGGGAACCTACGAGCAGTACTTC. The encoded protein is CASSNGQGTYEQYF.

This clone was detected only a few times. This CDR3 is CASSIGGVGAEAFF. The CDR3 DNA reads TGTGCCAGTAGTATTGGGGGGGTAGGCGCGGAAGCTTTCTTT. The chain joins TRBV19 to TRBJ1-1, with D tentatively TRBD1 (5 bases). The ends were cut back, 3 bases at V and 8 bases at J, with 16 bases in the middle. The CDR3 loop spans 14 amino acids. The germline V gene has CDR1 LNHDA and CDR2 SQIVND (reference sequence).

The rearrangement links TRBV2 to TRBJ2-7, with D tentatively TRBD1 (5 bases). Germline CDR1 and CDR2: SNHLY and FYNNEI. This CDR3 contains 13 residues. Trimming removed 6 bases from V and 0 bases from J, with 9 bases in between. The CDR3 region is CASRVTDSYEQYF. CDR3 coding DNA: TGTGCCAGCAGGGTGACAGACTCCTACGAGCAGTACTTC.

V gene TRBV5-5 combines with J gene TRBJ1-4; the D gene is possibly TRBD1 (6 bases). Trimming pared 3 bases from V and 0 bases from J, leaving 6 bases between. This CDR3 is 14 amino acids long. Germline CDR1 SGHKS, CDR2 YYEKEE (reference sequence). This CDR3 is CASSWTATNEKLFF. The CDR3 DNA follows: TGTGCCAGCAGCTGGACAGCAACTAATGAAAAACTGTTTTTT.

The J gene is TRBJ1-1, the V gene TRBV27; D uncertain. Between the trimmed V and J ends, which lost 2 bases and 5 bases, there was a span of 12 bases. CDR1 is MNHEY and CDR2 is SMNVEV in the germline V gene (reference sequence). The CDR3 extends over 14 amino acids. The CDR3 DNA is TGTGCCAGCAGTTTACCGGGAGGAAGGACTGAAGCTTTCTTT. It translates to CASSLPGGRTEAFF.

This chain links TRBV5-6 with TRBJ1-4, with 9 bases lining up with TRBD1. The CDR3 is 16 amino acids. CDR1 is SGHDT, CDR2 YYEEEE, per germline. J was trimmed by 8 bases and V by 4 bases; bases with no gene match: 12. The CDR3 nucleotides are TGTGCCAGCAGCGGACCACTCCGGGACAGGGACGAAAAACTGTTTTTT. Translating gives CASSGPLRDRDEKLFF.

The CDR3 coding sequence is TGTGCCAGCACCTCAGGGGTAGGAGAGCAGTACTTC. Protein sequence: CASTSGVGEQYF. V and J are TRBV5-5 and TRBJ2-7, with D perhaps TRBD1 (6 bases). The V gene lost 6 bases and the J gene lost 7 bases, with 14 bases spanning the gap. The germline gives CDR1 SGHKS, CDR2 YYEKEE (reference sequence). CDR3 length equals 12 residues.

This chain links TRBV7-2 with TRBJ2-7, with D possibly being TRBD1 (5 bases). Germline values: CDR1 SGHTA, CDR2 FQGNSA. The V gene lost 5 bases and the J gene lost 3 bases, with 17 bases spanning the gap. The CDR3 runs to 15 residues. As DNA, the CDR3 is TGTGCCAGCAGCCGAACTGCACAGGACCTCTACGAGCAGTACTTC. Translation gives CASSRTAQDLYEQYF.

This chain links TRBV6-1 with TRBJ2-3, with TRBD2 as a possible D gene (6 bases). Germline V lookup: CDR1 MNHNS, CDR2 SASEGT. This CDR3 comprises 13 residues. Trimming left V 7 bases short and J 4 bases short, with 12 bases between. The CDR3 spells CASMAGLADTQYF. CDR3 nucleotides: TGTGCCAGCATGGCGGGGTTGGCAGATACGCAGTATTTT.

This chain joins TRBV28 and TRBJ1-3; TRBD1 agrees at 9 bases. J lost 4 bases, V lost 3 bases, and 10 bases had no gene match. Germline CDR1 reads MDHEN; CDR2 reads SYDVKM. The length of the CDR3 is 17 residues. As DNA, the CDR3 is TGTGCCAGCAGTTTGTTAAGACTGGACAGGGGAGGAAACACCATATATTTT. The encoded protein is CASSLLRLDRGGNTIYF.

This clone was observed a handful of times. The chain has TRBV6-5 and TRBJ2-7; TRBD1 aligns across 7 bases. CDR1 and CDR2 (germline): MNHEY, SVGAGI. The CDR3 spans 13 residues. V lost 2 bases and J lost 2; bases outside the gene matches: 0. The CDR3 coding sequence is TGTGCCAGCAGTTACGACAGGGCCTACGAGCAGTACTTC. This encodes CASSYDRAYEQYF.

The chain's CDR3 is CASSEADYRVLEYF. The CDR3 bases are TGTGCCAGCAGTGAAGCGGATTACAGGGTCTTGGAGTATTTT. The chain uses TRBV6-1 and TRBJ1-3; a possible D gene is TRBD1 (6 bases). The V end lost 0 bases, the J end lost 16 bases, and 19 bases lay between the germline ends. Germline CDR1 MNHNS, CDR2 SASEGT. The CDR3 is made up of 14 amino acids.

The chain uses TRBV27 and TRBJ2-7, with 7 bases aligning to TRBD1. The trim removed 5 bases at V and 0 bases at J, leaving 7 bases unmatched. The CDR3 extends over 15 amino acids. The germline gives CDR1 MNHEY, CDR2 SMNVEV (reference sequence). CDR3 in amino acids: CASSPWGQTSYEQYF. CDR3 in DNA: TGTGCCAGCAGTCCTTGGGGACAGACCTCCTACGAGCAGTACTTC.

The V gene is TRBV6-5, the J gene TRBJ1-1; no firm D call. Trimming took 2 bases from V and 1 from J, leaving 8 bases between them. The CDR3 has 14 amino acids. Germline V gives CDR1 MNHEY, CDR2 SVGAGI. CDR3 nucleotides: TGTGCCAGCAGTTACGGGGAGCCGAACACTGAAGCTTTCTTT. Translation: CASSYGEPNTEAFF.

V and J are TRBV18 and TRBJ2-5, with D unclear. The V gene's germline CDR1 is KGHSH and CDR2 LQKENI. The CDR3 has 12 residues. Trimming removed 6 bases from V and 3 bases from J, with 8 bases in between. For the CDR3, the DNA is TGTGCCAGCTCCCACGGAGAAGAGACCCAGTACTTC. Its protein is CASSHGEETQYF.

The chain carries TRBV6-5 and TRBJ1-1; D remains ambiguous. Trimming shortened V by 4 bases and J by 13 bases, and 13 bases separated the two germline ends. This CDR3 is 11 amino acids long. Germline CDR1 is MNHEY and CDR2 is SVGAGI. CDR3 bases: TGTGCCAGCAGTTTTTCCGGGAAAGGTTTCTTT. Its translation is CASSFSGKGFF.

This clone was counted a few times. The chain carries TRBV19 and TRBJ2-5; TRBD1 agrees at 8 bases. Germline trimming cut 2 bases from V and 4 bases from J; bases unmatched to any gene: 6. CDR1 is LNHDA and CDR2 is SQIVND in the germline V gene (reference sequence). The CDR3 extends over 15 amino acids. CDR3 DNA sequence: TGTGCCAGTAGTATATCAGGGGGCGTAGGAGAGACCCAGTACTTC. Residues: CASSISGGVGETQYF.

This chain connects TRBV19 to TRBJ2-1; D is possibly TRBD2 (7 bases). The V gene's germline CDR1 is LNHDA and CDR2 SQIVND (reference sequence). V dropped 9 bases and J dropped 8 bases, with 26 bases sitting between them. CDR3 length: 16 residues. The CDR3 sequence: CASSPIGRGASDEQFF. The DNA of the CDR3 is TGTGCCAGCTCCCCTATAGGTCGGGGGGCCTCAGATGAGCAGTTCTTC.

As DNA, the CDR3 is TGTGCCAGCAGCTTAGACAGGGGGCCCAATCAGCCCCAGCATTTT. It specifies CASSLDRGPNQPQHF. This chain joins TRBV7-2 and TRBJ1-5, with 9 bases that match TRBD1. V trimming: 1 base; J trimming: 3 bases; junction bases outside the gene matches: 1. The CDR3 contains 15 residues. From germline, CDR1 is SGHTA and CDR2 FQGNSA.

The chain carries TRBV7-3 and TRBJ2-2, with no clear D. Looked up from germline, CDR1 is SGHTA and CDR2 is FQGTGA. The CDR3 runs 12 residues. With 2 bases removed from V and 7 bases from J, the gap between germline ends came to 5 bases. This CDR3 is CASSLPNGELFF. CDR3 in DNA: TGTGCCAGCAGCTTACCAAACGGGGAGCTGTTTTTT.